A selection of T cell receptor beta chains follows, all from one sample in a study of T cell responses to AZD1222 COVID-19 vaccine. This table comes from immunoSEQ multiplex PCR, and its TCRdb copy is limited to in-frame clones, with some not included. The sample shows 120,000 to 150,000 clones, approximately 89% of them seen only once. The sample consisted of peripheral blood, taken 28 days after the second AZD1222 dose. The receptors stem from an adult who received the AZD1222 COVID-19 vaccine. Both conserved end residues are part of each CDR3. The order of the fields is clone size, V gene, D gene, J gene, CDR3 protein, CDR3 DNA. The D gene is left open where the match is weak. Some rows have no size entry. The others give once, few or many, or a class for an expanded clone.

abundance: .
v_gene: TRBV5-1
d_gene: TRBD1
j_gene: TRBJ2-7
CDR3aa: CASSLDPGQGYEQYF
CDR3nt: TGCGCCAGCAGCTTGGATCCGGGACAGGGCTACGAGCAGTACTTC

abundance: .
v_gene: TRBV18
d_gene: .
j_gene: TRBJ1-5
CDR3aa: CASSPSWTAYSNQPQHF
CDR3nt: TGTGCCAGCTCACCGAGCTGGACAGCTTATAGCAATCAGCCCCAGCATTTT

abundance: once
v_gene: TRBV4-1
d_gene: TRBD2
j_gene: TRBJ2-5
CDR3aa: CASSQEGLAGARETQYF
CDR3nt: TGCGCCAGCAGCCAAGAGGGGCTAGCGGGAGCCAGAGAGACCCAGTACTTC

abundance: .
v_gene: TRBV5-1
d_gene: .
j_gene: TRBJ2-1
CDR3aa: CASSTPADEQFF
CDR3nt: TGCGCCAGCAGCACCCCCGCCGATGAGCAGTTCTTC

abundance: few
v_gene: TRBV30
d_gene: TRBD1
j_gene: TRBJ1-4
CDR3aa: CAWAHRGAEKLFF
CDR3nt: TGTGCCTGGGCACACAGGGGGGCTGAAAAACTGTTTTTT

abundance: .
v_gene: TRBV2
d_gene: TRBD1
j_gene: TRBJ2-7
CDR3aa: CASLGTGGYEQYF
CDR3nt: TGTGCCAGCTTGGGGACAGGGGGCTACGAGCAGTACTTC

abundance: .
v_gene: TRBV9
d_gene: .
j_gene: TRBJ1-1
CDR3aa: CASSVGAENTEAFF
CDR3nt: TGTGCCAGCAGCGTAGGGGCTGAGAACACTGAAGCTTTCTTT

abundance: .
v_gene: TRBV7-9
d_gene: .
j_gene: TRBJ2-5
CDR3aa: CASSSRGAETQYF
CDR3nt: TGTGCCAGCAGCTCCCGGGGGGCAGAGACCCAGTACTTC

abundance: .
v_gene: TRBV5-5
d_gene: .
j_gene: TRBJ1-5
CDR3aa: CASSPRGGESNQPQHF
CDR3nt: TGTGCCAGCAGCCCACGGGGGGGCGAAAGCAATCAGCCCCAGCATTTT

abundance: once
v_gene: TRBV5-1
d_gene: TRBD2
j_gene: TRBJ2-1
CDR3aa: CASSLVAGGGGEQFF
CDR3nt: TGCGCCAGCAGCTTGGTAGCGGGGGGAGGAGGTGAGCAGTTCTTC

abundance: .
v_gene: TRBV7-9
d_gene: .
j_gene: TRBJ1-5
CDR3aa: CASSRGDQPQHF
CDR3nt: TGTGCCAGCAGTCGGGGGGATCAGCCCCAGCATTTT

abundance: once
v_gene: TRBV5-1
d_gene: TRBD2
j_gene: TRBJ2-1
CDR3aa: CASSSPGAGGPEQTDENEQFF
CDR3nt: TGCGCCAGCAGCTCGCCGGGAGCGGGAGGGCCTGAGCAGACCGACGAGAATGAGCAGTTCTTC

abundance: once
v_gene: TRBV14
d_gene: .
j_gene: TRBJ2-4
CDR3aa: CASSFTNRDIQYF
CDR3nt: TGTGCCAGCAGTTTCACAAACCGGGACATTCAGTACTTC

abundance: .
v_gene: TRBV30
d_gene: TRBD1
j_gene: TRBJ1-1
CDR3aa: CAMDRGNTEAFF
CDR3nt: TGTGCCATGGACAGGGGGAACACTGAAGCTTTCTTT

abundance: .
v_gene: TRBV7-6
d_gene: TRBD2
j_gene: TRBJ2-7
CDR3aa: CASSSISGVTSGHYEQYF
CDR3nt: TGTGCCAGCAGCTCGATTAGCGGGGTAACTAGCGGACACTACGAGCAGTACTTC

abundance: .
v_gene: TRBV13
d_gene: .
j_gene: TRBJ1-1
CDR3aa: CASSSRNWGQAFF
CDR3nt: TGTGCCAGCAGCTCTAGGAACTGGGGGCAAGCTTTCTTT

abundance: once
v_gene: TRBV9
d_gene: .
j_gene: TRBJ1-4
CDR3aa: CASSEEGWGNEKLFF
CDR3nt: TGTGCCAGCAGCGAAGAGGGTTGGGGTAATGAAAAACTGTTTTTT

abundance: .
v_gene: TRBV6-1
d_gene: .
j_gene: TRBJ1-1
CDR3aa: CASSHRKAFF
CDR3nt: TGTGCCAGCTCGCACAGGAAAGCTTTCTTT

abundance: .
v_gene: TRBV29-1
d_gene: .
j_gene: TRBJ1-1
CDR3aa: CSVERGDTEAFF
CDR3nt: TGCAGCGTTGAAAGGGGGGACACTGAAGCTTTCTTT

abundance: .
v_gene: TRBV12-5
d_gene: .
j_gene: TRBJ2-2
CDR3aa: CASGLFPAGGELFF
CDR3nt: TGTGCTAGTGGTTTGTTTCCAGCTGGCGGGGAGCTGTTTTTT

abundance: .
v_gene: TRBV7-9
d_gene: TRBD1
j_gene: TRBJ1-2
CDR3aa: CASSLGGTDYGYTF
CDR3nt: TGTGCCAGCAGCTTAGGGGGGACAGATTATGGCTACACCTTC

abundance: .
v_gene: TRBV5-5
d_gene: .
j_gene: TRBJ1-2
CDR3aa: CASSLSGYGYTF
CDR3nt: TGTGCCAGCAGCTTGAGCGGCTATGGCTACACCTTC

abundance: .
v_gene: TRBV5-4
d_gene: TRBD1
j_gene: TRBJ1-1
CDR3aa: CASSLPRQGNTEAFF
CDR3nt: TGTGCCAGCAGCTTGCCTCGACAGGGGAACACTGAAGCTTTCTTT

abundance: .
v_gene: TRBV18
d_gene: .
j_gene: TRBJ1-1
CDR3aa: CASSQGWNTEAFF
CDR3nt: TGTGCCAGCTCACAGGGTTGGAACACTGAAGCTTTCTTT

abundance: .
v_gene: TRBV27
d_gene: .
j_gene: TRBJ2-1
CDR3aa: CASSLGGLYYNEQFF
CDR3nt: TGTGCCAGCAGTTTAGGCGGACTATATTACAATGAGCAGTTCTTC

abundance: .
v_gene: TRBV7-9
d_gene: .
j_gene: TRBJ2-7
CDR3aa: CASNRGSGTSYEQYF
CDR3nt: TGTGCCAGCAACCGGGGGTCGGGGACCTCCTACGAGCAGTACTTC

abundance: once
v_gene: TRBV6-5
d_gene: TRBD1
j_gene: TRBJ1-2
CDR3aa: CASSRDRDRYGYTF
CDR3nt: TGTGCCAGCAGTAGGGACAGGGACCGCTATGGCTACACCTTC

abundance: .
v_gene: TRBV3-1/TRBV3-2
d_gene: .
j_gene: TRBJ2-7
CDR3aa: CASSPYREIEQYF
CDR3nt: TGTGCCAGCAGCCCTTACAGGGAGATCGAGCAGTACTTC

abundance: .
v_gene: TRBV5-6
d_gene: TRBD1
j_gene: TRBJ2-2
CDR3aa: CASSLQDRETGELFF
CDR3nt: TGTGCCAGCAGCTTGCAGGACAGGGAGACCGGGGAGCTGTTTTTT

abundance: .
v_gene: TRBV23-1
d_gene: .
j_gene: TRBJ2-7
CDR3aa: CASSRYSYEQYF
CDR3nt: TGCGCCAGCAGTCGGTACTCCTACGAGCAGTACTTC

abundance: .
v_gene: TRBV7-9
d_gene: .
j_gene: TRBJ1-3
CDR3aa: CASSFDGNTIYF
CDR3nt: TGTGCCAGCAGCTTCGATGGAAACACCATATATTTT

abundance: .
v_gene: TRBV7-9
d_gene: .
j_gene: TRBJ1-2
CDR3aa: CASSLGREMLYGYTF
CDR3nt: TGTGCCAGCAGCTTAGGTCGAGAGATGCTCTATGGCTACACCTTC